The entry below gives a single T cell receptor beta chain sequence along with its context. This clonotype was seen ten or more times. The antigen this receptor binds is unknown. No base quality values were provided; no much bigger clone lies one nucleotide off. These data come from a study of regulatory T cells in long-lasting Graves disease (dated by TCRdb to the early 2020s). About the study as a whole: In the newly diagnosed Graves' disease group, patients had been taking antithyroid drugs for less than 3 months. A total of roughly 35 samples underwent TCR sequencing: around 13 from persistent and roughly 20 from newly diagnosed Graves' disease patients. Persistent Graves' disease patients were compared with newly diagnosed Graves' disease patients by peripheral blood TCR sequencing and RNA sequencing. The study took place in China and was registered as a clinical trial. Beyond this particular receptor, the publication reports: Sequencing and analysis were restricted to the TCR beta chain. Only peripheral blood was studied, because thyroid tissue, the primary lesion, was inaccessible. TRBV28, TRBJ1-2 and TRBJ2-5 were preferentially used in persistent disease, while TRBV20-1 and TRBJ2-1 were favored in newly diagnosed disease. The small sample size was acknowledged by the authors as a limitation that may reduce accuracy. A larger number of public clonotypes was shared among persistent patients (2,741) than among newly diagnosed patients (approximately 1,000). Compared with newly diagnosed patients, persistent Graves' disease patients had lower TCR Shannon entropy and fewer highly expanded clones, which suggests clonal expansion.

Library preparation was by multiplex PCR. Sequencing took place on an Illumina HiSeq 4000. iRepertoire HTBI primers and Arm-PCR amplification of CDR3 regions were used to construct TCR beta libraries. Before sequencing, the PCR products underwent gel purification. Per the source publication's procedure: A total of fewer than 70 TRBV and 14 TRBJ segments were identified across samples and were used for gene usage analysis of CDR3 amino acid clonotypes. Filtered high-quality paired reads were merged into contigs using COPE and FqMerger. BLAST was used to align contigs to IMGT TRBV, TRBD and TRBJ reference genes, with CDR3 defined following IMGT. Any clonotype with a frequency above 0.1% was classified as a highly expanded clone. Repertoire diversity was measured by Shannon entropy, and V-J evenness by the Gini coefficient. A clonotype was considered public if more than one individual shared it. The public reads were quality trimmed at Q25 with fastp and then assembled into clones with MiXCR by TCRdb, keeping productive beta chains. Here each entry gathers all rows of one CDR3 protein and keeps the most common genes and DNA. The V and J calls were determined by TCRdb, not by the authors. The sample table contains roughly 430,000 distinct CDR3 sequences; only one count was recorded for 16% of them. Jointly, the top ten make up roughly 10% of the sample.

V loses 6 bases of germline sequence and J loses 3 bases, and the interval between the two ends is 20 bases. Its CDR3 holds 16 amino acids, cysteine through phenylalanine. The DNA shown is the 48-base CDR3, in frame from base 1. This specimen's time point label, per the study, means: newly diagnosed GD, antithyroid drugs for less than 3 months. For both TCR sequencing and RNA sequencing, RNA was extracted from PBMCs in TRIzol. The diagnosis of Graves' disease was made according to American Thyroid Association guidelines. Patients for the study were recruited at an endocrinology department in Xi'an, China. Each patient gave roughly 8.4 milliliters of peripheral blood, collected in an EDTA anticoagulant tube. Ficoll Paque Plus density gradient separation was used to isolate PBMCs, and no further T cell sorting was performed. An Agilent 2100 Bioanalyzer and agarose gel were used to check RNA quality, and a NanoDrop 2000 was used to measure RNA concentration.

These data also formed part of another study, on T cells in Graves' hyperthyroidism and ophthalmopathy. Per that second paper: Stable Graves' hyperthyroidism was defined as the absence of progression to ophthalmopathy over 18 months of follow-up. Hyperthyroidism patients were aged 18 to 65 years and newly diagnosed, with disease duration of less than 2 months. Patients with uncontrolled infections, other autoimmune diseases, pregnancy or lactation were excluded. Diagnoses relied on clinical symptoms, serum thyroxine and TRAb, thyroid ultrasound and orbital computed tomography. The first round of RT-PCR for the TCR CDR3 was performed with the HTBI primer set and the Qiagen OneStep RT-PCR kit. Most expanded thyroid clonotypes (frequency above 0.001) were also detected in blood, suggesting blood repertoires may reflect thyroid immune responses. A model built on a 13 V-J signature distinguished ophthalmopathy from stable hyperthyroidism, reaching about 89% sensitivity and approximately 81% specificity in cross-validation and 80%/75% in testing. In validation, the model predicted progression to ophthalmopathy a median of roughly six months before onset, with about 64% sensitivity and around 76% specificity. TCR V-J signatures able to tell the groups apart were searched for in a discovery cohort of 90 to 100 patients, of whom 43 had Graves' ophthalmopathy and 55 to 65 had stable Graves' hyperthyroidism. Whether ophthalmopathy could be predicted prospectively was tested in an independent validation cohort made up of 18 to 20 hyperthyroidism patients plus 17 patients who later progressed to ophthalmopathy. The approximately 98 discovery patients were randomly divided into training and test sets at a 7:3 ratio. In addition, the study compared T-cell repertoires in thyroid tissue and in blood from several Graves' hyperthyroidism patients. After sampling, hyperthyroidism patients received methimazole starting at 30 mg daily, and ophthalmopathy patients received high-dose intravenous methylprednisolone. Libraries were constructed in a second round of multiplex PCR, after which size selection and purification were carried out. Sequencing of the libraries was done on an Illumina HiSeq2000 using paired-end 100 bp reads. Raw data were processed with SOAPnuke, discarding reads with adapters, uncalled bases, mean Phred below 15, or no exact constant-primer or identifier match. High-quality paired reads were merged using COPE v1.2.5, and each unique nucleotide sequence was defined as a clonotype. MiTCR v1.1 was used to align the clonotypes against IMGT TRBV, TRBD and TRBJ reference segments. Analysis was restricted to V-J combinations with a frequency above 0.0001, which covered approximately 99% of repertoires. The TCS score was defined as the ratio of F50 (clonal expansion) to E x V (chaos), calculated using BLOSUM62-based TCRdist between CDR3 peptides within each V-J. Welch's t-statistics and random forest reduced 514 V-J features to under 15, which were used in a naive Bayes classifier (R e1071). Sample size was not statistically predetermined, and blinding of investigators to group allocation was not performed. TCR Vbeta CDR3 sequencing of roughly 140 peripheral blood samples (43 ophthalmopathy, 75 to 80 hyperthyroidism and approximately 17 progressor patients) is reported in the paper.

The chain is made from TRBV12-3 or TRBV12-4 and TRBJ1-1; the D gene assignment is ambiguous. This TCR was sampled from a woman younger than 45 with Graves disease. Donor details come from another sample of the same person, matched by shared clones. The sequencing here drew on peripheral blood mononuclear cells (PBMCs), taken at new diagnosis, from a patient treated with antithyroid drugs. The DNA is TGTGCCAGCAGGTTGGCAGGAGGATATAGGGACACTGAAGCTTTCTTT. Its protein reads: CASRLAGGYRDTEAFF.